One sample yielded the 5 T cell receptor beta chains listed below, sequenced in a study of lymphopenia after photon versus proton radiotherapy. The table came from immunoSEQ multiplex PCR; TCRdb's copy has only in-frame clones and leaves some out. The sample holds about 26,000 clones; around four fifths are singletons and the top ten take under 4%. The sample was peripheral blood, taken from a patient treated with photon-based radiotherapy. The receptors originated from a woman in her forties or fifties with pancreatic cancer.

This clone has a handful of counts. The rearrangement uses TRBV11-2 and TRBJ2-5, with D perhaps matching TRBD1 (6 bases). V gave up 2 bases and J gave up 3 bases, with 13 bases separating them. This CDR3 comprises 15 residues. Germline V gives CDR1 SGHAT, CDR2 FQNNGV. DNA of the CDR3: TGTGCCAGCAGCTTACGGTCAGGGGCCGAAGAGACCCAGTACTTC. It encodes CASSLRSGAEETQYF.

The rearrangement joins TRBV29-1 to TRBJ2-1; 10 bases align to TRBD2. There are 17 residues in the CDR3. With 6 bases clipped from V and 0 bases from J, the junction kept 11 bases outside the gene matches. Germline values: CDR1 SQVTM, CDR2 ANQGSEA. CDR3 in amino acids: CSVLGLAGDGSYNEQFF. As DNA, the CDR3 is TGCAGCGTCCTCGGGCTAGCGGGGGACGGCTCCTACAATGAGCAGTTCTTC.

V usage is TRBV7-9 and J usage is TRBJ2-1, with 8 bases matching TRBD1. CDR3 length: 15 amino acids. The junction had 8 bases not matched to a gene; V was cut back by 2 bases and J by 8 bases. Germline V gives CDR1 SEHNR, CDR2 FQNEAQ (reference sequence). The CDR3 reads CASSLFDRGRDEQFF. The DNA for the CDR3 is TGTGCCAGCAGCTTATTTGACAGGGGCAGAGATGAGCAGTTCTTC.

The gene calls are TRBV19 and TRBJ2-6, with a weak D call TRBD1 (6 bases). This CDR3 contains 16 residues. Germline V gives CDR1 LNHDA, CDR2 SQIVND (reference sequence). The ends were cut back, 6 bases at V and 0 bases at J, with 12 bases in the middle. CDR3 coding DNA: TGTGCCAGTAGGATGGACAGCCTCTCTGGGGCCAACGTCCTGACTTTC. Translating it yields CASRMDSLSGANVLTF.

This chain links TRBV28 with TRBJ2-7, with 9 bases matching TRBD1. V dropped 3 bases and J dropped 2; count of bases not matched to a gene: 8. CDR1 is MDHEN, CDR2 SYDVKM, per germline. The CDR3 spans 16 residues. In DNA form, the CDR3 reads TGTGCCAGCAGTTTGGGGACAGGGACGATCGCCTACGAGCAGTACTTC. Amino acids: CASSLGTGTIAYEQYF.